The next 32 T cell receptor beta chains were all read from a single sample in a study of graft-versus-host responses after intestinal transplantation. Produced via immunoSEQ multiplex PCR; TCRdb's table is partial and in-frame only. The sample lists 15,000 to 20,000 clones; about 83% were seen once. Graft tissue was processed to release intraepithelial and lamina propria lymphocytes. This specimen consisted of ileum tissue, obtained about 600 days after intestinal transplantation. The receptors derive from a human patient who received an intestinal transplant, so some T cells may come from the graft donor.

The chain employs TRBV5-4 and TRBJ1-2, with D unclear. The germline CDR1 and CDR2 sequences are SGHNT and YYREEE (reference sequence). Trimming removed 0 bases from V and 6 bases from J, with 9 bases in between. CDR3 length: 13 amino acids. DNA of the CDR3: TGTGCCAGCAGCTTGGTCGGTACCCATGGCTACACCTTC. Translating it yields CASSLVGTHGYTF.

In this sample, this clone turned up a few times. This chain joins TRBV19 and TRBJ1-3, with D uncertain. The CDR3 loop spans 16 amino acids. Germline V gene sequence: CDR1 LNHDA, CDR2 SQIVND (reference sequence). Trimming removed 1 base from V and 0 bases from J, with 10 bases in between. CDR3 sequence (DNA): TGTGCCAGTAGTATAGGGCCGGGCCTCTCTGGAAACACCATATATTTT. Translating gives CASSIGPGLSGNTIYF.

CDR3 in amino acids: CSVYLQGPNEQFF. CDR3 sequence (DNA): TGCAGCGTTTACTTGCAAGGGCCCAATGAGCAGTTCTTC. The V and J genes are TRBV29-1 and TRBJ2-1; D gene uncertain. The CDR3 consists of 13 residues. Trimming pared 5 bases from V and 6 bases from J, leaving 14 bases between. The germline gives CDR1 SQVTM, CDR2 ANQGSEA.

The chain uses TRBV27 and TRBJ2-7, with 9 bases aligning to TRBD1. V trimming: 6 bases; J trimming: 6 bases; junction bases outside the gene matches: 9. The germline gives CDR1 MNHEY, CDR2 SMNVEV (reference sequence). The CDR3 has 14 residues. Here the CDR3 DNA reads TGTGCCAGCAGCCCGGGACAGGGAGAGTTCGAGCAGTACTTC. Residues: CASSPGQGEFEQYF.

CDR3 amino acids: CASSYSMGPGTETQYF. CDR3 DNA: TGTGCCAGCAGTTACTCGATGGGGCCAGGGACCGAGACCCAGTACTTC. The chain employs TRBV6-5 and TRBJ2-5; either TRBD1 or TRBD2 may supply D (5 bases each). Trimming stripped 0 bases from V and 5 bases from J, with 16 bases between. The CDR3 has 16 amino acids. Germline V gene lookup returns CDR1 MNHEY and CDR2 SVGAGI.

The genes are TRBV19 and TRBJ2-1, with D possibly being TRBD2 (5 bases). Trimming removed 3 bases from V and 3 bases from J, with 18 bases in between. This CDR3 is 17 amino acids long. The germline CDR1 and CDR2 sequences are LNHDA and SQIVND (reference sequence). CDR3 in amino acids: CASSIIRARTYYNEQFF. CDR3 DNA: TGTGCCAGTAGTATTATTCGGGCCAGGACTTACTACAATGAGCAGTTCTTC.

The J gene is TRBJ2-1, the V gene TRBV1; the DNA was not compared with TRBD2, the D call given in the table. TRBV1 is a documented pseudogene. The CDR3 runs to 13 residues. The CDR3 loop is CTSSQDPRIVEFF. The CDR3 coding sequence is TGCACCAGCAGCCAAGATCCTAGGATAGTTGAGTTCTTC.

V gene TRBV30 combines with J gene TRBJ2-7; D is possibly TRBD1 or TRBD2 (5 bases each). CDR3 length: 11 residues. V lost 3 bases, J lost 6 bases, and 9 bases lay in between. The V gene's germline CDR1 is GTSNPN and CDR2 SVGIG (reference sequence). CDR3 in DNA: TGTGCCTGGAGCCGGGACGTCGAGCAGTACTTC. It yields the protein CAWSRDVEQYF.

This clone was recorded a few times. The sample holds other DNA sequences that translate to the same CDR3. The rearrangement joins TRBV7-6 to TRBJ1-6; possibly TRBD1 for D (6 bases). CDR1 and CDR2 (germline): SGHVS, FNYEAQ. CDR3 length equals 14 residues. Trimming shortened V by 0 bases and J by 16 bases, and 16 bases separated the two germline ends. CDR3 protein: CASSLAPRGGLLHF. DNA of the CDR3: TGTGCCAGCAGCTTAGCGCCCAGGGGAGGGCTTCTCCACTTT.

This chain joins TRBV6-5 and TRBJ2-1; 8 positions agree with TRBD2. The CDR3 is 15 amino acids. Germline lookup yields CDR1 MNHEY and CDR2 SVGAGI. J lost 3 bases, V lost 0 bases, and 1 base had no gene match. CDR3 sequence (DNA): TGTGCCAGCAGTTACTCACTAGCGGACTACAATGAGCAGTTCTTC. Translating gives CASSYSLADYNEQFF.

The chain links TRBV21-1 to TRBJ1-6. TRBV21-1 is a listed pseudogene. This CDR3 region has 15 residues. CDR3 residues: CASSKVPPGNSPLHF. DNA for the CDR3: TGTGCCAGCAGCAAAGTCCCCCCTGGAAATTCACCCCTCCACTTT.

V usage is TRBV5-6 and J usage is TRBJ2-3, with 13 bases fitting TRBD2. V gave up 5 bases and J gave up 6 bases; unmatched junction bases: 3. This CDR3 is 14 amino acids long. The V gene's germline CDR1 is SGHDT and CDR2 YYEEEE. CDR3 nucleotides: TGTGCCAGCAGGGGACTAGCGGGGAGGGATACGCAGTATTTT. Residues: CASRGLAGRDTQYF. The full variable domain, completed using reference TRBV5-6 and TRBJ2-3, is DAGVTQSPTHLIKTRGQQVTLRCSPKSGHDTVSWYQQALGQGPQFIFQYYEEEERQRGNFPDRFSGHQFPNYSSELNVNALLLGDSALYLCASRGLAGRDTQYFGPGTRLTVL.

This sequence joins TRBV10-2 and TRBJ2-1, with D perhaps TRBD1 or TRBD2 (5 bases each). Germline V lookup: CDR1 WSHSY, CDR2 SAAADI. This CDR3 spans 17 amino acids. Trimming pared 6 bases from V and 9 bases from J, leaving 27 bases between. CDR3 nucleotide sequence: TGCGCCAGCAGGCACACCGGTGGGGGTTGGGGATTCGGTGAGCAGTTCTTC. This gives the protein CASRHTGGGWGFGEQFF.

J is TRBJ2-1 and V is TRBV14; a possible D gene is TRBD2 (6 bases). Germline-derived CDR1 and CDR2 are SGHDN and FVKESK. The V end was cut by 4 bases, the J end by 4 bases, with 14 bases between. This CDR3 region has 15 residues. DNA for the CDR3: TGTGCCAGCAGCCCCAGCGGGCGAAGATACAATGAGCAGTTCTTC. It yields the protein CASSPSGRRYNEQFF.

The J gene is TRBJ2-1, the V gene TRBV5-1, with no clear D. Germline values: CDR1 SGHRS, CDR2 YFSETQ. The CDR3 runs to 15 residues. The germline V and J ends were trimmed by 2 bases and 1 base, with 10 bases remaining between them. The CDR3 is CASSFTPDSYNEQFF. The CDR3 region has the DNA TGCGCCAGCAGCTTTACTCCGGATTCCTACAATGAGCAGTTCTTC.

The rearrangement uses TRBV5-1 and TRBJ1-6; D remains unclear. The CDR3 runs 16 residues. The V end lost 0 bases, the J end lost 3 bases, and 10 bases lay between the germline ends. Germline lookup yields CDR1 SGHRS and CDR2 YFSETQ. Here the CDR3 reads CASSLGQPGYNSPLHF. DNA of the CDR3: TGCGCCAGCAGCTTGGGTCAGCCAGGCTATAATTCACCCCTCCACTTT.

The J gene is TRBJ2-2, the V gene TRBV7-3, with TRBD2 matching 12 bases. This CDR3 comprises 16 residues. Germline values: CDR1 SGHTA, CDR2 FQGTGA. V shed 5 bases and J 5 bases; nucleotides not matched to a gene: 6. The CDR3 here is CASSPWTSGNTGELFF. Written as DNA, the CDR3 is TGTGCCAGCAGCCCGTGGACTAGCGGGAATACCGGGGAGCTGTTTTTT.

The rearrangement joins TRBV19 to TRBJ2-1; D may be TRBD2 (6 bases). V dropped 3 bases and J dropped 5 bases, with 14 bases sitting between them. Looked up from germline, CDR1 is LNHDA and CDR2 is SQIVND (reference sequence). This CDR3 contains 15 residues. CDR3 sequence (DNA): TGTGCCAGTAGTATCGGGGGTATGGGCGACAATGAGCAGTTCTTC. Its protein is CASSIGGMGDNEQFF.

This sequence joins TRBV7-8 and TRBJ1-5; no definite D call. Germline V lookup: CDR1 SGHVS, CDR2 FQNEAQ. This CDR3 has 13 amino acids. V was shortened by 2 bases and J by 5 bases, with 7 bases between the two germline ends. In nucleotides, the CDR3 is TGTGCCAGCAGCTTAAGCGGGGATCAGCCCCAGCATTTT. Translation gives CASSLSGDQPQHF. The full variable domain, rest sourced from reference TRBV7-8 and TRBJ1-5, is GAGVSQSPRYKVAKRGQDVALRCDPISGHVSLFWYQQALGQGPEFLTYFQNEAQLDKSGLPSDRFFAERPEGSVSTLKIQRTQQEDSAVYLCASSLSGDQPQHFGDGTRLSIL.

The chain couples TRBV7-2 to TRBJ2-3; 7 bases agree with TRBD1. CDR1 is SGHTA and CDR2 is FQGNSA in the germline V gene. With 5 bases clipped from V and 3 bases from J, the junction kept 14 bases outside the gene matches. This CDR3 has 17 amino acids. CDR3 sequence (DNA): TGTGCCAGCAGCACCGGGACAGCTATTAAGGGAACAGATACGCAGTATTTT. Encoded protein: CASSTGTAIKGTDTQYF. The whole variable domain, remainder taken from reference TRBV7-2 and TRBJ2-3, is GAGVSQSPSNKVTEKGKDVELRCDPISGHTALYWYRQSLGQGLEFLIYFQGNSAPDKSGLPSDRFSAERTGGSVSTLTIQRTQQEDSAVYLCASSTGTAIKGTDTQYFGPGTRLTVL.

In DNA, the CDR3 is TGTGCCATCCGGGGATCAACTAATGAAAAACTGTTTTTT. Translating it yields CAIRGSTNEKLFF. This chain links TRBV10-3 with TRBJ1-4; D is unresolved. Trimming cost V 8 bases and J 0 bases, with 7 bases left between them. The CDR3 contains 13 residues. Germline V gives CDR1 ENHRY, CDR2 SYGVKD.

V gene TRBV5-4 combines with J gene TRBJ2-5; no reliable D call. The J call may not be correct, given that the DNA end is closer to TRBJ2-7. The CDR3 is made up of 11 amino acids. CDR1 is SGHNT and CDR2 is YYREEE in the germline V gene (reference sequence). The chain's CDR3 is CASSSGYEQYF. The CDR3 DNA follows: TGTGCCAGCAGCAGTGGCTACGAGCAGTACTTC.

This clone was seen a few times. V usage is TRBV7-9 and J usage is TRBJ1-3, with D perhaps TRBD1 (6 bases). The V gene's germline CDR1 is SEHNR and CDR2 FQNEAQ (reference sequence). Trimming pared 8 bases from V and 0 bases from J, leaving 17 bases between. The CDR3 is 16 amino acids. CDR3 amino acids: CASVRPTGNSGNTIYF. The CDR3 DNA is TGTGCCAGCGTGCGTCCAACAGGGAACTCTGGAAACACCATATATTTT.

The chain carries TRBV14 and TRBJ2-7, with D tentatively TRBD1 (5 bases). Trimming pared 3 bases from V and 4 bases from J, leaving 16 bases between. Germline V lookup: CDR1 SGHDN, CDR2 FVKESK. This CDR3 is built from 15 residues. CDR3 coding DNA: TGTGCCAGCAGCCACGCACAGGTCGCCGGATACGAGCAGTACTTC. Translated: CASSHAQVAGYEQYF.

The genes are TRBV2 and TRBJ1-5; 7 bases match TRBD1. The V gene end was trimmed by 7 bases and the J gene end by 4 bases; junction bases not matched to a gene: 7. The CDR3 is 14 residues long. The germline V gene encodes CDR1 SNHLY and CDR2 FYNNEI. This CDR3 is CASKLGQPNQPQHF. The DNA of the CDR3 is TGTGCCAGCAAGCTGGGACAGCCAAATCAGCCCCAGCATTTT.

The V and J genes are TRBV12-5 and TRBJ2-1, with 8 bases fitting TRBD2. CDR1 LGHNT and CDR2 FRNRAP come from the germline V gene. The ends lost 5 bases at V and 8 bases at J; junction bases unmatched: 11. The CDR3 consists of 15 residues. The CDR3 DNA follows: TGTGCTAGTGGTCTAACTAGCGGAGATCCGGATGAGCAGTTCTTC. Encoded protein: CASGLTSGDPDEQFF. Drawing the rest from reference TRBV12-5 and TRBJ2-1, the complete variable domain is DARVTQTPRHKVTEMGQEVTMRCQPILGHNTVFWYRQTMMQGLELLAYFRNRAPLDDSGMPKDRFSAEMPDATLATLKIQPSEPRDSAVYFCASGLTSGDPDEQFFGPGTRLTVL.

The chain links TRBV2 to TRBJ2-1, with 7 nucleotides matching TRBD2. The CDR3 length is 16 residues. The germline V gene encodes CDR1 SNHLY and CDR2 FYNNEI. The V gene end was trimmed by 1 base and the J gene end by 5 bases; junction bases not matched to a gene: 8. DNA of the CDR3: TGTGCCAGCAGTGAAGTGCGAGCGGGGATTGACAATGAGCAGTTCTTC. Translated, it gives CASSEVRAGIDNEQFF. Supplemented by reference TRBV2 and TRBJ2-1, the full variable domain reads EPEVTQTPSHQVTQMGQEVILRCVPISNHLYFYWYRQILGQKVEFLVSFYNNEISEKSEIFDDQFSVERPDGSNFTLKIRSTKLEDSAMYFCASSEVRAGIDNEQFFGPGTRLTVL.

The rearrangement uses TRBV6-1 and TRBJ2-7, with 7 bases fitting TRBD1. CDR1 MNHNS and CDR2 SASEGT come from the germline V gene. CDR3 length: 12 amino acids. Germline trimming cut 6 bases from V and 4 bases from J; bases unmatched to any gene: 3. This CDR3 reads CASRGTAYEQYF. CDR3 DNA sequence: TGTGCCAGCAGGGGGACAGCTTACGAGCAGTACTTC.

This sequence joins TRBV19 and TRBJ2-2; 10 bases fit TRBD2. Germline V gene lookup returns CDR1 LNHDA and CDR2 SQIVND (reference sequence). V gave up 5 bases and J gave up 0 bases; unmatched junction bases: 6. CDR3 length equals 17 residues. CDR3 region: CASSSWTSGANTGELFF. The CDR3 DNA sequence: TGTGCCAGTAGTTCATGGACTAGCGGTGCGAACACCGGGGAGCTGTTTTTT.

This chain links TRBV19 with TRBJ2-7; 7 bases fit TRBD2. The trim removed 3 bases at V and 4 bases at J, leaving 12 bases unmatched. From germline, CDR1 is LNHDA and CDR2 SQIVND (reference sequence). This CDR3 has 16 residues. The CDR3, as DNA: TGTGCCAGTAGTATTGGGAGGGGCAGGTCGATTTACGAGCAGTACTTC. This gives the protein CASSIGRGRSIYEQYF.

This clone occurred a few times. This sequence joins TRBV14 and TRBJ1-1; D gene unclear. Trimming removed 3 bases at V and 3 bases at J, with 14 bases between. The germline V gene encodes CDR1 SGHDN and CDR2 FVKESK. The CDR3 runs to 15 residues. The CDR3 reads CASSQMDGSYTEAFF. The CDR3, as DNA: TGTGCCAGCAGCCAGATGGATGGCTCCTACACTGAAGCTTTCTTT.

This clone has just a few counts. CDR3 nucleotide sequence: TGTGCCAGTAGTATCATCGTGGGACAGGGAGATTCACCCCTCCACTTT. This encodes CASSIIVGQGDSPLHF. V and J are TRBV19 and TRBJ1-6; 9 nucleotides align to TRBD1. This CDR3 has 16 amino acids. Germline V gene sequence: CDR1 LNHDA, CDR2 SQIVND (reference sequence). The junction had 8 bases not matched to a gene; V was cut back by 3 bases and J by 8 bases. Full variable domain (rest looked up from reference TRBV19 and TRBJ1-6): DGGITQSPKYLFRKEGQNVTLSCEQNLNHDAMYWYRQDPGQGLRLIYYSQIVNDFQKGDIAEGYSVSREKKESFPLTVTSAQKNPTAFYLCASSIIVGQGDSPLHFGNGTRLTVT.